The 21 T cell receptor beta chains below come from one sample, sequenced in a study of T cell repertoires in cytomegalovirus infection. TCRdb analysed the reads with MiXCR anew, one entry per CDR3 protein. The top ten hold approximately 14% of the sample, which has about 770,000 distinct CDR3 sequences, almost 30% seen once. Their cognate antigens are unknown. The sequencing here drew on cultured CD8+ T cells from PBMCs, taken from culture after CMV antigen stimulation. Every receptor here comes from a human donor in good health (CMV status not recorded). Some clones in this sample may be carry-over from other donors' samples.

This clonotype was detected ten times or more. CDR3 amino acids: CASSPSWDRGVTGELFF. The CDR3 nucleotides are TGTGCCAGCAGCCCTAGCTGGGACAGGGGTGTCACCGGGGAGCTGTTTTTT. The chain combines TRBV7-6 with TRBJ2-2; the match to TRBD1 covers 10 bases. The CDR3 is 17 amino acids. Trimming cost V 5 bases and J 4 bases; bases outside gene matches: 10. Germline V gene lookup returns CDR1 SGHVS and CDR2 FNYEAQ.

There are a few counts of this clonotype. This chain joins TRBV7-2 and TRBJ1-3; D is ambiguous. The CDR3 covers 14 residues. From germline, CDR1 is SGHTA and CDR2 FQGNSA. Trimming pared 1 base from V and 4 bases from J, leaving 8 bases between. The CDR3 spells CASSLGILGNTIYF. The CDR3 region has the DNA TGTGCCAGCAGCTTAGGAATACTCGGAAACACCATATATTTT.

This clonotype was counted many times. The chain recombines TRBV27 with TRBJ2-6; D call uncertain. The CDR3 contains 13 residues. Trimming cost V 6 bases and J 0 bases, with 3 bases left between them. Germline V gene lookup returns CDR1 MNHEY and CDR2 SMNVEV (reference sequence). The CDR3 coding sequence is TGTGCCAGCAGCCTCTCTGGGGCCAACGTCCTGACTTTC. Its translation: CASSLSGANVLTF. The full variable domain, completed using reference TRBV27 and TRBJ2-6, is EAQVTQNPRYLITVTGKKLTVTCSQNMNHEYMSWYRQDPGLGLRQIYYSMNVEVTDKGDVPEGYKVSRKEKRNFPLILESPSPNQTSLYFCASSLSGANVLTFGAGSRLTVL.

This clonotype has more than one count but fewer than ten. The chain uses TRBV7-9 and TRBJ1-5; 9 bases fit TRBD1. The CDR3 totals 16 residues. The germline V gene has CDR1 SEHNR and CDR2 FQNEAQ (reference sequence). The V and J ends lost 0 bases and 7 bases, in that order; junction bases with no gene match: 7. The CDR3 protein is CASSLAGTGRVQPQHF. CDR3 sequence (DNA): TGTGCCAGCAGCTTAGCCGGGACAGGGAGGGTACAGCCCCAGCATTTT.

Only one count was recorded for this clonotype. The rearrangement links TRBV29-1 to TRBJ1-1; a weak D match, TRBD1 (6 bases). V was cut by 7 bases and J by 0 bases, with 12 bases left in between. Germline-derived CDR1 and CDR2 are SQVTM and ANQGSEA. The CDR3 runs to 13 residues. In DNA, the CDR3 is TGCAGCGGATCCACAGGGTTGAACACTGAAGCTTTCTTT. Its protein product is CSGSTGLNTEAFF.

This clonotype has more than one count but fewer than ten. This rearrangement joins TRBV6-6 to TRBJ2-7; no clear D gene. Germline CDR1 MNHNY, CDR2 SVGAGI (reference sequence). The CDR3 totals 15 residues. V dropped 2 bases and J dropped 1 base, with 12 bases sitting between them. CDR3 protein: CASSYGFRPSYEQYF. The CDR3 nucleotides are TGTGCCAGCAGTTACGGGTTCAGACCTTCCTACGAGCAGTACTTC.

The rearrangement uses TRBV6-5 and TRBJ1-5; D is ambiguous. Germline V gene sequence: CDR1 MNHEY, CDR2 SVGAGI. This CDR3 is built from 15 residues. Trimming cost V 5 bases and J 1 base, with 12 bases left between them. CDR3 loop: CASSRTIGSNQPQHF. CDR3 coding DNA: TGTGCCAGCAGTCGGACGATAGGGAGCAATCAGCCCCAGCATTTT.

The table lists this clonotype with many counts. The chain combines TRBV7-2 with TRBJ2-3; the match to TRBD2 covers 7 bases. Trimming at V came to 5 bases and at J to 3 bases, leaving 2 bases not matched to a gene. CDR1 and CDR2 (germline): SGHTA, FQGNSA. The CDR3 is made up of 13 amino acids. Here the CDR3 DNA reads TGTGCCAGCAGCCACGGGGGGACAGATACGCAGTATTTT. Translated: CASSHGGTDTQYF.

This clonotype was seen only a few times. This sequence joins TRBV6-1 and TRBJ2-3; D is uncertain. The ends were cut back, 2 bases at V and 2 bases at J, with 11 bases in the middle. This CDR3 has 15 amino acids. The germline CDR1 and CDR2 sequences are MNHNS and SASEGT. The CDR3 sequence is CASSESPTITDTQYF. The CDR3 nucleotides read TGTGCCAGCAGTGAATCTCCCACGATCACAGATACGCAGTATTTT.

The J gene is TRBJ2-3, the V gene TRBV5-1; 14 bases are a match to TRBD2. The germline V gene encodes CDR1 SGHRS and CDR2 YFSETQ. V trimming: 4 bases; J trimming: 9 bases; junction bases outside the gene matches: 13. The CDR3 is 17 amino acids. The CDR3: CASSIGTSGGPFLTQYF. The CDR3 DNA reads TGCGCCAGCAGCATTGGGACTAGCGGGGGCCCGTTTCTGACGCAGTATTTT.

This sequence joins TRBV6-1 and TRBJ2-7; 8 bases fit TRBD2. The J segment lost 4 bases and the V segment lost 5 bases, leaving 4 bases of the junction unmatched. CDR1 and CDR2 from the germline V gene are MNHNS and SASEGT. The CDR3 length is 13 residues. The CDR3 bases are TGTGCCAGCAGTTCGACGGGAGGGTACGAGCAGTACGTC. This codes for CASSSTGGYEQYV.

This clonotype was seen a handful of times. V gene TRBV7-9 combines with J gene TRBJ2-1, with TRBD1 identical over 12 bases. This CDR3 region has 16 residues. V was clipped by 5 bases and J by 7 bases; unmatched bases: 9. Germline V gives CDR1 SEHNR, CDR2 FQNEAQ (reference sequence). Here the CDR3 reads CASSSPRDRGPNEQFF. CDR3 in DNA: TGTGCCAGCAGCAGCCCCCGGGACAGGGGGCCGAATGAGCAGTTCTTC.

The chain joins TRBV12-3 or TRBV12-4 to TRBJ1-1; D uncertain. The CDR3 is 13 residues long. Trimming took 5 bases from V and 1 from J, leaving 8 bases between them. The CDR3 DNA is TGTGCCAGCAGTACAGCCCCGAACACTGAAGCTTTCTTT. Its translation: CASSTAPNTEAFF.

This clonotype has just a few counts. The chain employs TRBV14 and TRBJ2-1, with TRBD2 as a possible D gene (5 bases). Deletions cut 4 bases from V and 4 bases from J, with 38 bases between. Germline lookup yields CDR1 SGHDN and CDR2 FVKESK. The CDR3 is made up of 23 amino acids. CDR3 DNA: TGTGCCAGCAGCCGAGAGGACCGCATGGAGACTACTACCCGGGTCACTCTTTACAATGAGCAGTTCTTC. It translates to CASSREDRMETTTRVTLYNEQFF.

This clonotype was found once. The CDR3 sequence: CASSPPGQGFVNTEAFF. DNA for the CDR3: TGTGCCAGCAGTCCTCCGGGACAGGGGTTCGTGAACACTGAAGCTTTCTTT. The genes are TRBV25-1 and TRBJ1-1; the match to TRBD1 covers 10 bases. This CDR3 region has 17 residues. Looked up from germline, CDR1 is MGHDK and CDR2 is SYGVNS. Trimming took 5 bases from V and 0 from J; bases not matched to a gene: 9.

The chain employs TRBV3-1 and TRBJ1-5; the D gene is possibly TRBD1 (5 bases). The V gene's germline CDR1 is LGHDT and CDR2 YNNKEL (reference sequence). This CDR3 is 15 amino acids long. V gave up 0 bases and J gave up 7 bases, with 13 bases separating them. The CDR3, as DNA: TGTGCCAGCAGCCAAGAAGTGGGGGAGGACCAGCCCCAGCATTTT. Its protein is CASSQEVGEDQPQHF.

This clonotype was seen a handful of times. The chain combines TRBV6-6 with TRBJ1-1; D ambiguous. The germline gives CDR1 MNHNY, CDR2 SVGAGI (reference sequence). This CDR3 is built from 14 residues. The V gene lost 5 bases and the J gene lost 7 bases, with 17 bases spanning the gap. This chain's CDR3 is CASSIGVTPLEAFF. The CDR3 DNA is TGTGCCAGCAGTATCGGAGTAACACCACTTGAAGCTTTCTTT.

The chain has TRBV7-9 and TRBJ2-7; no firm D call. Germline loops: CDR1 SEHNR, CDR2 FQNEAQ (reference sequence). The CDR3 length is 15 residues. With 2 bases removed from V and 1 base from J, the gap between germline ends came to 12 bases. CDR3 in DNA: TGTGCCAGCAGCTTAAGGGAAGGGCTTTCCTACGAGCAGTACTTC. Residues: CASSLREGLSYEQYF.

The rearrangement uses TRBV19 and TRBJ1-2; D is ambiguous. This CDR3 comprises 11 residues. V lost 10 bases and J 0 bases, leaving 6 bases between the germline ends. CDR1 and CDR2 (germline): LNHDA, SQIVND (reference sequence). The CDR3 loop reads CATMANYGYTF. CDR3 nucleotide sequence: TGTGCCACCATGGCTAACTATGGCTACACCTTC.

This clonotype was counted a few times. The rearrangement links TRBV7-9 to TRBJ2-7, with D perhaps matching TRBD1 (6 bases). V lost 4 bases and J lost 3, with 13 bases in between. CDR3 size: 14 residues. CDR1 is SEHNR and CDR2 is FQNEAQ in the germline V gene (reference sequence). The CDR3 coding sequence is TGTGCCAGCAGCTCGAAGGCAGGGGACTACGAGCAGTACTTC. Translated: CASSSKAGDYEQYF. Based on the CDR3 plus reference TRBV7-9 and TRBJ2-7, the full variable domain is DTGVSQNPRHKITKRGQNVTFRCDPISEHNRLYWYRQTLGQGPEFLTYFQNEAQLEKSRLLSDRFSAERPKGSFSTLEIQRTEQGDSAMYLCASSSKAGDYEQYFGPGTRLTVT.

This clonotype was seen more than once but under ten times. The V call is TRBV7-9, the J call TRBJ2-5, with a possible D match to TRBD1 (6 bases). This CDR3 is 14 amino acids long. Germline V lookup: CDR1 SEHNR, CDR2 FQNEAQ (reference sequence). Trimming took off 5 bases at V and 1 base at J, with 11 bases between the two ends. In DNA form, the CDR3 reads TGTGCCAGCAGCACCACAGGGCTCCAAGAGACCCAGTACTTC. This sequence encodes CASSTTGLQETQYF.